The clone carrying this T cell receptor (beta chain) was picked up one time. Its cognate antigen is unknown. Germline V CDR1 and CDR2: SGHRS, YFSETQ. CDR3 size: 15 residues. The V end lost 1 base, the J end lost 8 bases, and 16 bases lay between the germline ends. The data stem from a study of OX40 agonist ivuxolimab in advanced cancers. Background on the study: Patients treated during dose escalation were battling hepatocellular carcinoma, melanoma, renal cell or head and neck cancer. Participants, 75% to 85% male, averaged roughly 60 years of age, ranging from about 23 to 90.

Study conclusions and caveats: At 0.1 to 3.0 mg/kg and by week 6, clonal expansion occurred in CD4+ and CD8+ blood T cells. Some patients who did not respond also had low normalized T-cell clonal expansion.

Repertoires were generated with immunoSEQ multiplex PCR, while TCRdb's copy carries only in-frame clones and drops some. The sample consists of about 36,000 clones, 88% of them appearing once. The chain recombines TRBV5-1 with TRBJ2-1, with D uncertain. The material sequenced was CD4+ or CD8+ T cells sorted from blood, taken in a trial of the OX40 agonist ivuxolimab. The sequence was collected from an adult with an advanced solid tumor such as melanoma, head and neck, liver or kidney cancer. The DNA for the CDR3 is TGCGCCAGCAGCTTGATTCTTCAGATCGGCGATGAGCAGTTCTTC. Encoded protein: CASSLILQIGDEQFF.